This T cell receptor (beta chain) was captured in a study of identical twins. Study-wide results and caveats: Shared out-of-frame alpha sequences (those common to twins) showed excess low generation probability. For monozygotic twins, models underestimated out-of-frame TCR alpha sharing.

In this sample, this clonotype turned up a few times. The antigen remains undetermined. The V gene lost 2 bases and the J gene lost 6 bases, with 12 bases spanning the gap. This CDR3 has 14 residues. Template switching introduced a universal primer site, and the cDNA bore unique molecular identifiers. TCRdb processed the 5' RACE reads anew with MiXCR; each CDR3 protein has one entry. The sample lists nearly 650,000 distinct CDR3 sequences; under 8.5% were seen once. These data were also reused for a study on yellow fever vaccine responses in identical twins. This second study notes: Twins' T cell vaccine responses reportedly looked partly convergent, partly personalized.

The origin of this receptor is a woman aged 18 to 35 in good health. Sequenced input: PBMCs. The V call is TRBV12-3 or TRBV12-4, the J call TRBJ2-3; D remains unclear. For the CDR3, the DNA is TGTGCCAGCAGTTTAATCCTCTCTTATGATACGCAGTATTTT. This gives the protein CASSLILSYDTQYF.